The 16 T cell receptor beta chains reported below all come from one sample, sequenced in a study of blood T cell repertoires in COVID-19. Libraries were prepared by immunoSEQ multiplex PCR; TCRdb keeps only in-frame clonotypes and omits some of them. This sample has 70,000 to 75,000 clones, with roughly 80% found just once. Specimen: peripheral blood. The receptor set was obtained from a woman aged 60-75 years with acute or convalescent COVID-19.

The gene calls are TRBV2 and TRBJ1-1; 10 bases map to TRBD1. Germline CDR1 is SNHLY and CDR2 is FYNNEI. The CDR3 length is 14 residues. Trimming at V came to 6 bases and at J to 6 bases, leaving 7 bases not matched to a gene. The CDR3 DNA sequence: TGTGCCAGCAGCCGACAGGGGGCGTCGGCTGAAGCTTTCTTT. This translates into CASSRQGASAEAFF. The whole variable domain, filled in from reference TRBV2 and TRBJ1-1, reads EPEVTQTPSHQVTQMGQEVILRCVPISNHLYFYWYRQILGQKVEFLVSFYNNEISEKSEIFDDQFSVERPDGSNFTLKIRSTKLEDSAMYFCASSRQGASAEAFFGQGTRLTVV.

The chain carries TRBV28 and TRBJ1-5; no firm D call. The CDR3 is 16 residues long. The V and J ends lost 2 bases and 1 base respectively, with 12 bases between them. The V gene's germline CDR1 is MDHEN and CDR2 SYDVKM. The CDR3 loop reads CASSLLPGRSNQPQHF. CDR3 coding DNA: TGTGCCAGCAGTTTACTTCCAGGCAGAAGCAATCAGCCCCAGCATTTT. The full variable domain, completed using reference TRBV28 and TRBJ1-5, is DVKVTQSSRYLVKRTGEKVFLECVQDMDHENMFWYRQDPGLGLRLIYFSYDVKMKEKGDIPEGYSVSREKKERFSLILESASTNQTSMYLCASSLLPGRSNQPQHFGDGTRLSIL.

V and J are TRBV21-1 and TRBJ2-7; the table names TRBD1, a call not compared with the DNA. TRBV21-1 is assigned pseudogene status. The CDR3 is made up of 16 amino acids. In DNA form, the CDR3 reads TGTGCCAGCAGCAAAACGGTAAGGCAGGGAAACTACGAGCAGTACTTC. This codes for CASSKTVRQGNYEQYF.

The V gene is TRBV19, the J gene TRBJ2-1; D remains ambiguous. CDR1 is LNHDA, CDR2 SQIVND, per germline (reference sequence). The CDR3 spans 15 residues. Trimming took off 4 bases at V and 2 bases at J, with 12 bases between the two ends. CDR3 coding DNA: TGTGCCAGTAGTAGGTCGGGTCAGACCTACAATGAGCAGTTCTTC. Translated: CASSRSGQTYNEQFF.

The V call is TRBV19, the J call TRBJ1-5; 9 bases are shared with TRBD1. Germline lookup yields CDR1 LNHDA and CDR2 SQIVND (reference sequence). The V segment lost 7 bases and the J segment 5 bases; nucleotides outside the gene matches: 6. The CDR3 is 14 amino acids. The CDR3 nucleotides read TGTGCCAGTAACAAGCGGGACAGGGATCAGCCCCAGCATTTT. Its translation: CASNKRDRDQPQHF.

The chain combines TRBV29-1 with TRBJ2-4, with D perhaps matching TRBD2 (6 bases). Trimming shortened V by 1 base and J by 3 bases, and 16 bases separated the two germline ends. Looked up from germline, CDR1 is SQVTM and CDR2 is ANQGSEA. The CDR3 is made up of 16 amino acids. In DNA form, the CDR3 reads TGCAGCGTTGAAGCCCCCTTAGCGGAACACAAAAACATTCAGTACTTC. Its translation: CSVEAPLAEHKNIQYF.

This chain connects TRBV7-6 to TRBJ1-3, with D perhaps TRBD1 (5 bases). The germline gives CDR1 SGHVS, CDR2 FNYEAQ. V lost 2 bases, J lost 0 bases, and 17 bases lay in between. The CDR3 contains 18 residues. The CDR3 reads CASSLRAFGDYSGNTIYF. CDR3 bases: TGTGCCAGCAGCTTACGGGCCTTCGGGGACTACTCTGGAAACACCATATATTTT.

The rearrangement joins TRBV7-9 to TRBJ2-3; D is perhaps TRBD1 (5 bases). CDR1 and CDR2 (germline): SEHNR, FQNEAQ (reference sequence). The CDR3 is made up of 16 amino acids. The V end lost 4 bases, the J end lost 5 bases, and 19 bases lay between the germline ends. The CDR3 sequence: CASSSPSGWSQDTQYF. In DNA, the CDR3 is TGTGCCAGCAGCTCCCCTTCAGGGTGGTCACAAGATACGCAGTATTTT.

The rearrangement links TRBV29-1 to TRBJ1-1, with 10 bases lining up with TRBD1. The CDR3 runs 15 residues. Trimming removed 2 bases from V and 2 bases from J; junction bases left unmatched: 5. The germline V gene has CDR1 SQVTM and CDR2 ANQGSEA. This chain's CDR3 is CSVESTGGINTEAFF. DNA of the CDR3: TGCAGCGTTGAATCGACAGGGGGCATAAACACTGAAGCTTTCTTT.

V gene TRBV12-3 or TRBV12-4 combines with J gene TRBJ1-2; D is perhaps TRBD1 (5 bases). The ends were cut back, 6 bases at V and 7 bases at J, with 15 bases in the middle. There are 13 residues in the CDR3. CDR3 nucleotides: TGTGCCAGCAGCCCAGGGTTACAAGCTGGCTACACCTTC. It is translated as CASSPGLQAGYTF.

This clone was seen a few times. V and J are TRBV30 and TRBJ2-2; TRBD1 aligns across 7 bases. CDR3 length equals 14 residues. The V and J ends lost 2 bases and 1 base, in that order; junction bases with no gene match: 1. The germline V gene encodes CDR1 GTSNPN and CDR2 SVGIG (reference sequence). The CDR3 protein is CAWSRTGNTGELFF. The CDR3 DNA is TGTGCCTGGAGTCGGACAGGGAACACCGGGGAGCTGTTTTTT.

This clone has only a few counts. This chain links TRBV5-4 with TRBJ2-1; 11 bases align to TRBD2. Germline CDR1 and CDR2: SGHNT and YYREEE (reference sequence). The CDR3 length is 16 residues. V trimming: 9 bases; J trimming: 9 bases; junction bases outside the gene matches: 17. CDR3 sequence (DNA): TGTGCCACCAATCCCTCTGTAGCGGGGGGGCTGAGTGAGCAGTTCTTC. Residues: CATNPSVAGGLSEQFF. The full variable domain, in which reference TRBV5-4 and TRBJ2-1 provide the parts outside the CDR3, is ETGVTQSPTHLIKTRGQQVTLRCSSQSGHNTVSWYQQALGQGPQFIFQYYREEENGRGNFPPRFSGLQFPNYSSELNVNALELDDSALYLCATNPSVAGGLSEQFFGPGTRLTVL.

The chain joins TRBV6-5 to TRBJ1-2; TRBD1 aligns across 8 bases. Unmatched junction bases numbered 1, after V lost 2 bases and J lost 2 bases. The V gene's germline CDR1 is MNHEY and CDR2 SVGAGI. CDR3 length: 14 amino acids. CDR3 region: CASSYRQGNYGYTF. CDR3 bases: TGTGCCAGCAGTTACCGACAGGGGAACTATGGCTACACCTTC.

V and J are TRBV5-1 and TRBJ2-7, with 8 bases identical to TRBD1. V was clipped by 0 bases and J by 6 bases; unmatched bases: 2. Per germline, CDR1 SGHRS and CDR2 YFSETQ. The CDR3 sequence is 13 residues long. In DNA form, the CDR3 reads TGCGCCAGCAGCTTGGAGACAGGGGCCGAGCAGTACTTC. Residues: CASSLETGAEQYF.

This rearrangement joins TRBV28 to TRBJ1-2; no reliable D call. CDR1 is MDHEN, CDR2 SYDVKM, per germline. There are 15 residues in the CDR3. The V and J ends lost 5 bases and 4 bases respectively, with 17 bases between them. The CDR3 region is CASSTTDQVLYGYTF. The CDR3 DNA reads TGTGCCAGCAGTACAACCGATCAGGTTCTCTATGGCTACACCTTC.

The genes are TRBV7-2 and TRBJ1-2; D unresolved. Germline lookup yields CDR1 SGHTA and CDR2 FQGNSA. CDR3 length: 14 amino acids. V gave up 2 bases and J gave up 3 bases, with 10 bases separating them. CDR3 loop: CASSLSSGDYGYTF. The CDR3 DNA follows: TGTGCCAGCAGCTTATCGTCCGGGGACTATGGCTACACCTTC.